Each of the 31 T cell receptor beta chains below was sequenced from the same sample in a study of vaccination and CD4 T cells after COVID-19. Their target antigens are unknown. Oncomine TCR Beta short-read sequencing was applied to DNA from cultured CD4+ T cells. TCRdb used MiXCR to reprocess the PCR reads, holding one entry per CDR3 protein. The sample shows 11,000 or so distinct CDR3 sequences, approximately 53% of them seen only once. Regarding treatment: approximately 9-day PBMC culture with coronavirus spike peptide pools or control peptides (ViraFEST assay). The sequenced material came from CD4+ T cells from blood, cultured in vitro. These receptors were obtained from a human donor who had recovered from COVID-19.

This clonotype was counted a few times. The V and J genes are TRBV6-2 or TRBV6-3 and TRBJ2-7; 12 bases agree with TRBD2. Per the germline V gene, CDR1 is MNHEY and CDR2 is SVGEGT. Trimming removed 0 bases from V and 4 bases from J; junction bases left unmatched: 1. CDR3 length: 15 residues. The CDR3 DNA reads TGTGCCAGCAGTTACTCGACTAGCGGGAGTTACGAGCAGTACTTC. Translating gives CASSYSTSGSYEQYF.

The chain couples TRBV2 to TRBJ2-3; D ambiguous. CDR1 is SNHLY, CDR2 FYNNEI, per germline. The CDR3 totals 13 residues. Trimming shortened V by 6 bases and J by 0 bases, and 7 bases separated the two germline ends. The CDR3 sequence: CASSKDSTDTQYF. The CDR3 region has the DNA TGTGCCAGCAGCAAGGACAGCACAGATACGCAGTATTTT.

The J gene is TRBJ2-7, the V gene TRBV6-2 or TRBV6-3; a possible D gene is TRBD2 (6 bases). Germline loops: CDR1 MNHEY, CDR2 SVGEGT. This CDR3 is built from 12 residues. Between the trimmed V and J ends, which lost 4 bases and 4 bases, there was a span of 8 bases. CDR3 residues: CASSSSVYEQYF. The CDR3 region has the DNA TGTGCCAGCAGTTCTAGCGTTTACGAGCAGTACTTC.

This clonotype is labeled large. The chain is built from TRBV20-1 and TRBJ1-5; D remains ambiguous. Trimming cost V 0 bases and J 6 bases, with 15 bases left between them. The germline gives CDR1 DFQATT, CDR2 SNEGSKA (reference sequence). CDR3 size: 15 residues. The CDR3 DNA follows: TGCAGTGCTAGAGATCTCAAGGGCACGGGTCAGCCCCAGCATTTT. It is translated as CSARDLKGTGQPQHF.

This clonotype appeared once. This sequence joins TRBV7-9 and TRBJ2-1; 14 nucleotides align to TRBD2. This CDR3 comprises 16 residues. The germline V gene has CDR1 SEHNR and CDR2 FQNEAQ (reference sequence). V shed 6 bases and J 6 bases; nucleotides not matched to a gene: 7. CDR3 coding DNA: TGTGCCAGCAGTCCAACCGGGACTAGCGGGAGCAATGAGCAGTTCTTC. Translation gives CASSPTGTSGSNEQFF.

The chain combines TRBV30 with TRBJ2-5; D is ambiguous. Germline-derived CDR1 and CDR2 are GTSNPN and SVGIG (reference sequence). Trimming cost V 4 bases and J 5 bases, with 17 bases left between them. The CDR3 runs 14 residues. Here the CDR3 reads CAWIIRSGPETQYF. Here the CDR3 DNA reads TGTGCCTGGATCATCAGATCCGGGCCGGAGACCCAGTACTTC.

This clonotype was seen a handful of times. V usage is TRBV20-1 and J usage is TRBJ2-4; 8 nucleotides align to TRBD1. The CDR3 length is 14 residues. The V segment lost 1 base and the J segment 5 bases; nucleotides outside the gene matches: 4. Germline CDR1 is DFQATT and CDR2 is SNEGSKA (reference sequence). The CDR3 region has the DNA TGCAGTGCTAGAGTTAGGGGACAGGAAAACATTCAGTACTTC. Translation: CSARVRGQENIQYF.

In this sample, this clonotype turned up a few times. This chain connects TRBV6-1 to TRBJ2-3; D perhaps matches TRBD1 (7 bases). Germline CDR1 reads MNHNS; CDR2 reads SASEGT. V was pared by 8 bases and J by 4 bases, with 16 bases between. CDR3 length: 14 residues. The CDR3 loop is CASRGGTVPDTQYF. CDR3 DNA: TGTGCCAGCCGTGGAGGGACAGTGCCAGATACGCAGTATTTT.

CDR3 nucleotide sequence: TGTGCCAGCAGCTTACATGACAGGACGAACACTGAAGCTTTCTTT. Protein product: CASSLHDRTNTEAFF. The chain combines TRBV7-9 with TRBJ1-1; possible D gene TRBD1, 6 bases. Looked up from germline, CDR1 is SEHNR and CDR2 is FQNEAQ (reference sequence). Trimming took 2 bases from V and 1 from J, leaving 11 bases between them. This CDR3 contains 15 residues.

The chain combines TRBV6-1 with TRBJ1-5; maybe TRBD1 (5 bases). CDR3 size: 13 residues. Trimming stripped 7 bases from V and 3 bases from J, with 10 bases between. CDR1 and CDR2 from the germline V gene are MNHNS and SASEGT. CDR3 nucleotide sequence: TGTGCCAGCACCAGGGAAACCAATCAGCCCCAGCATTTT. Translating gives CASTRETNQPQHF.

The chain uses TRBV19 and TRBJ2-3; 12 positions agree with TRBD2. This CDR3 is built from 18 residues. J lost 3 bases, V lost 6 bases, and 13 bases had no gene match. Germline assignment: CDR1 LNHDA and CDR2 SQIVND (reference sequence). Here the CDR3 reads CASSSRRTSGTVTDTQYF. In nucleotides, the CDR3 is TGTGCCAGTAGCAGCCGGCGGACTAGCGGGACTGTTACAGATACGCAGTATTTT.

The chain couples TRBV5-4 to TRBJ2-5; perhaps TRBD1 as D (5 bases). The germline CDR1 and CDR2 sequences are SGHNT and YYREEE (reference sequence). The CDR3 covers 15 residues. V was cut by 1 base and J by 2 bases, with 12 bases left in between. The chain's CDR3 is CASSLFPTVQETQYF. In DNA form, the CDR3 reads TGTGCCAGCAGCTTGTTTCCGACAGTTCAAGAGACCCAGTACTTC.

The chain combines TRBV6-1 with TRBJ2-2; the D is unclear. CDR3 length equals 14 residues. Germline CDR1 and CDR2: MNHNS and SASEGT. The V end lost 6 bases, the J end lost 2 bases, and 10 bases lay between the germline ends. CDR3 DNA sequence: TGTGCCAGCAGGTGGCAGACCAACACCGGGGAGCTGTTTTTT. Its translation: CASRWQTNTGELFF.

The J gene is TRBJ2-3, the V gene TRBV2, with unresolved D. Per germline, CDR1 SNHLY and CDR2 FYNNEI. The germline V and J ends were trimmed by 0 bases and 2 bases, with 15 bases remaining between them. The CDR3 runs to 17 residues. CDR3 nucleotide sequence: TGTGCCAGCAGTGAAGCCGCGTCAGTTGATAACACAGATACGCAGTATTTT. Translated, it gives CASSEAASVDNTDTQYF.

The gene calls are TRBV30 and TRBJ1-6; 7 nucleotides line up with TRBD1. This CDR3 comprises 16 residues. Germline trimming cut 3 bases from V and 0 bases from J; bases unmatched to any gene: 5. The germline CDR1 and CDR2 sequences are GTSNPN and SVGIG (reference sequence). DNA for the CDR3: TGTGCCTGGAGCAGGGGGGGCCGCTCCTATAATTCACCCCTCCACTTT. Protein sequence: CAWSRGGRSYNSPLHF.

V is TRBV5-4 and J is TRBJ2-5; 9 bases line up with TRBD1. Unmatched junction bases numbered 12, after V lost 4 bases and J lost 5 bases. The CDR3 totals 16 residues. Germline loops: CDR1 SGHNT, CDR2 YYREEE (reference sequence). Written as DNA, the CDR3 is TGTGCCAGCAGCCGCACGACAGGGGGAGGATCGGAGACCCAGTACTTC. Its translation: CASSRTTGGGSETQYF.

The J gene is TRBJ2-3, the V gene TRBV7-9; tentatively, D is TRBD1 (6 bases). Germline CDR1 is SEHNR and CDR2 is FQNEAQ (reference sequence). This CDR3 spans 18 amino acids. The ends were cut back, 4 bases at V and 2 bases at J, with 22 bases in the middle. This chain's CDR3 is CASSSTQGTPRITDTQYF. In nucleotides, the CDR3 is TGTGCCAGCAGCTCAACCCAGGGGACGCCTCGTATCACAGATACGCAGTATTTT.

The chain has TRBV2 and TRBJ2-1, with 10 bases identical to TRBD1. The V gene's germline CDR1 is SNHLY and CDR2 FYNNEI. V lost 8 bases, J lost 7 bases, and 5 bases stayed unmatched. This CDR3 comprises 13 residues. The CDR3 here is CASYGQGGNEQFF. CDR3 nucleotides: TGTGCCAGCTATGGACAGGGGGGGAATGAGCAGTTCTTC.

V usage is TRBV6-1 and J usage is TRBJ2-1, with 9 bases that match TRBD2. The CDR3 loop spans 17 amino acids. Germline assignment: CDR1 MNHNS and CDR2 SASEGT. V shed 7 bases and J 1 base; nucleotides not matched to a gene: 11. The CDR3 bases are TGTGCCAGCAAAAGTAGCGGGAGCCCCCAATCCTACAATGAGCAGTTCTTC. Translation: CASKSSGSPQSYNEQFF.

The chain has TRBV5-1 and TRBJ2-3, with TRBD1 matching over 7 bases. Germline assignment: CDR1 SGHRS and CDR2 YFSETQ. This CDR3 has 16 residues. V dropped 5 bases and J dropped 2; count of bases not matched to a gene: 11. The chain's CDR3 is CASSPTPGQITDTQYF. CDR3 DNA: TGCGCCAGCAGTCCCACCCCGGGACAGATCACAGATACGCAGTATTTT.

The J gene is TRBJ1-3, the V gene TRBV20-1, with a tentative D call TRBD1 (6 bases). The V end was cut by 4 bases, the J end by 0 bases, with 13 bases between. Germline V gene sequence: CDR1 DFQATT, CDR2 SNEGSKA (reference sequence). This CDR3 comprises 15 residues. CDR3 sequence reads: CSANRDTSSGNTIYF. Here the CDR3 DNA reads TGCAGTGCTAACCGGGACACCAGCTCTGGAAACACCATATATTTT.

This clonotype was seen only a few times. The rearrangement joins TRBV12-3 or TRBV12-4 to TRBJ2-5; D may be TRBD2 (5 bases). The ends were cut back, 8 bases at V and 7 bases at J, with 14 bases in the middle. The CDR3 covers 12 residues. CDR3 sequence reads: CASLRSGATQYF. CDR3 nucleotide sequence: TGTGCCAGCCTGAGGAGCGGTGCGACCCAGTACTTC.

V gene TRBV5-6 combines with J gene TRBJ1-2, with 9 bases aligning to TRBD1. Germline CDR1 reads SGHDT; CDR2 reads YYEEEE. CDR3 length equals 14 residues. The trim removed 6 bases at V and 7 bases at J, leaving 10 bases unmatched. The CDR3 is CASTKGQGLRGYTF. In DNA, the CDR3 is TGTGCCAGCACCAAGGGACAGGGCTTACGTGGCTACACCTTC.

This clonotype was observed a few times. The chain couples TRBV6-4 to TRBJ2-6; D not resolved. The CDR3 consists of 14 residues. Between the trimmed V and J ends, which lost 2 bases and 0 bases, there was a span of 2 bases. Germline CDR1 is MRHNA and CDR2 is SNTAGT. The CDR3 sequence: CASSDNSGANVLTF. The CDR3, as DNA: TGTGCCAGCAGTGACAACTCTGGGGCCAACGTCCTGACTTTC.

The CDR3: CATSRTGGWETQYF. The CDR3 bases are TGTGCCACCAGCAGGACAGGGGGCTGGGAGACCCAGTACTTC. The rearrangement uses TRBV15 and TRBJ2-5; 10 positions match TRBD1. The CDR3 sequence is 14 residues long. Germline CDR1 reads LNHNV; CDR2 reads YYDKDF (reference sequence). V was pared by 3 bases and J by 5 bases, with 3 bases of the junction left unmatched.

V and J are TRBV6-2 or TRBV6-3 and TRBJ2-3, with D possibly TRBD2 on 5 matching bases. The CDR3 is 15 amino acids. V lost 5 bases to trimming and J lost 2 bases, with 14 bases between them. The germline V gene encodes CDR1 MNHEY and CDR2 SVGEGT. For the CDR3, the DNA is TGTGCCAGCAGTGCGGGCTGGGAGCACACAGATACGCAGTATTTT. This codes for CASSAGWEHTDTQYF.

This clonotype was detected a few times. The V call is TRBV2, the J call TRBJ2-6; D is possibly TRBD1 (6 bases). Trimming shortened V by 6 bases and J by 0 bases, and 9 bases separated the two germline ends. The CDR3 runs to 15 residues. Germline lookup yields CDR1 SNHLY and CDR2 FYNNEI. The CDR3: CASRVQGSGANVLTF. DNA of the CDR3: TGTGCCAGCAGAGTACAGGGCTCTGGGGCCAACGTCCTGACTTTC.

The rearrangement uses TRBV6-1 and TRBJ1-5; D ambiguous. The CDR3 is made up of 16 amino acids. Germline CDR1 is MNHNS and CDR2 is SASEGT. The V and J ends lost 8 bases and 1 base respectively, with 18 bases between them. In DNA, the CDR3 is TGTGCCAGCGCATCCTCCCGCCCCGGGAGCAATCAGCCCCAGCATTTT. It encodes CASASSRPGSNQPQHF.

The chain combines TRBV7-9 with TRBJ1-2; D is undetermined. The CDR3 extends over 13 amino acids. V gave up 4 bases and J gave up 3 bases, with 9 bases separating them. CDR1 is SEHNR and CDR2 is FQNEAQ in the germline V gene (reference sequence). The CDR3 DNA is TGTGCCAGCAGCTCGCCGAGGTACTATGGCTACACCTTC. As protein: CASSSPRYYGYTF. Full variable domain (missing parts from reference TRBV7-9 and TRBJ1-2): DTGVSQNPRHKITKRGQNVTFRCDPISEHNRLYWYRQTLGQGPEFLTYFQNEAQLEKSRLLSDRFSAERPKGSFSTLEIQRTEQGDSAMYLCASSSPRYYGYTFGSGTRLTVV.

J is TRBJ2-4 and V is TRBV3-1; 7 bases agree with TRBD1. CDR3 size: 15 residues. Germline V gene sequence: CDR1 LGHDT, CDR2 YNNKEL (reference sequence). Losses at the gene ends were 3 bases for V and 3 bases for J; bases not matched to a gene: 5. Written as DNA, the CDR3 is TGTGCCAGCAGCCAGGAACAGGGGCACAAAAACATTCAGTACTTC. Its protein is CASSQEQGHKNIQYF.

CDR3 bases: TGTGCCAGCAGCTTAGTTTGGGACAGCTCTGGAAACACCATATATTTT. It yields the protein CASSLVWDSSGNTIYF. The chain couples TRBV7-9 to TRBJ1-3, with 7 bases that match TRBD1. Germline CDR1 is SEHNR and CDR2 is FQNEAQ (reference sequence). This CDR3 has 16 amino acids. J gave up 0 bases and V 1 base, and 3 bases lay outside the gene matches.